Reported below is one T cell receptor (beta chain). TCRdb keeps only in-frame clones here, not all; method: immunoSEQ multiplex PCR. The data contain a few hundred thousand clones, nearly 90% of them singletons. The data are from a study of blood T cell repertoires in COVID-19. V lost 6 bases and J lost 7; bases outside the gene matches: 4. The CDR3 has 13 residues. Enrolment of Seattle patients took place during active infection, and they were followed longitudinally. The sequence came from a woman aged 55 to 70 with COVID-19, enrolled during active disease. V and J are TRBV12-3 or TRBV12-4 and TRBJ2-2, with 8 bases lining up with TRBD2. Specimen: peripheral blood. The CDR3 here is CASSGGAGGELFF. The CDR3 bases are TGTGCCAGCAGCGGGGGGGCCGGCGGGGAGCTGTTTTTT.